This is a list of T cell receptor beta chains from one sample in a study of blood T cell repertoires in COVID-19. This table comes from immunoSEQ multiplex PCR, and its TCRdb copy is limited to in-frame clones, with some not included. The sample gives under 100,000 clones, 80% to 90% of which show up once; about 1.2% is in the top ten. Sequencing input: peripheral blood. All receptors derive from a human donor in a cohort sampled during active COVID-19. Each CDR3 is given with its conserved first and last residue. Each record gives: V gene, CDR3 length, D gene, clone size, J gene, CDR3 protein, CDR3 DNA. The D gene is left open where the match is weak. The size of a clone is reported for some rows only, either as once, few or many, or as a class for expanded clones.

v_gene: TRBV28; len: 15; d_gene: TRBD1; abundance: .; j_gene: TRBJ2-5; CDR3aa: CASSLTGNKKETQYF; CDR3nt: TGTGCCAGCAGTTTGACAGGGAACAAGAAAGAGACCCAGTACTTC
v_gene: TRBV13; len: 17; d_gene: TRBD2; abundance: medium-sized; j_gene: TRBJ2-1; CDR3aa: CASSPLAGGPQDGEQFF; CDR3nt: TGTGCCAGCAGCCCACTAGCGGGAGGGCCTCAAGATGGTGAGCAGTTCTTC
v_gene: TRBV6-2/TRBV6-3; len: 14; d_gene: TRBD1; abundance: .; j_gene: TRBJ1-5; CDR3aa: CASSSGQVRQPQHF; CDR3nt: TGTGCCAGCAGCTCGGGACAGGTGAGGCAGCCCCAGCATTTT
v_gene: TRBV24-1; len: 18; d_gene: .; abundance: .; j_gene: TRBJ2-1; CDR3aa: CATSDLSGAQSSYNEQFF; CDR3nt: TGTGCCACCAGTGATTTGAGTGGGGCTCAGAGCTCCTACAATGAGCAGTTCTTC
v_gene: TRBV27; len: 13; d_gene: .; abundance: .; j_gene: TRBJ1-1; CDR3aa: CASGGTRNTEAFF; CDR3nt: TGTGCCAGCGGGGGGACTCGGAACACTGAAGCTTTCTTT
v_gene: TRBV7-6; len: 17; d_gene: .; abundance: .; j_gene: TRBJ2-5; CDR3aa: CASSFPGSQGLQETQYF; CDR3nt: TGTGCCAGCAGCTTCCCGGGGTCACAGGGATTACAAGAGACCCAGTACTTC
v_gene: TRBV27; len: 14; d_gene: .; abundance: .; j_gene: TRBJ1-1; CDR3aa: CASRTQGMNTEAFF; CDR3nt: TGTGCCAGCAGAACACAGGGCATGAACACTGAAGCTTTCTTT
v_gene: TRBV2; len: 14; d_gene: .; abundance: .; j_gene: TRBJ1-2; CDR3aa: CASSELRALDGYTF; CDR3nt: TGTGCCAGCAGTGAACTGAGAGCTTTAGATGGCTACACCTTC
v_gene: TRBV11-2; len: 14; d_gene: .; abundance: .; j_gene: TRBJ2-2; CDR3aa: CASSLGLNTGELFF; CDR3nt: TGTGCCAGCAGCTTAGGACTTAACACCGGGGAGCTGTTTTTT
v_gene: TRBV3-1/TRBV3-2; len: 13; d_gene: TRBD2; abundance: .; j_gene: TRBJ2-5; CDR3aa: CASSRTGGGSQYF; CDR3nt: TGTGCCAGCAGCCGGACTGGGGGAGGGTCCCAGTACTTC
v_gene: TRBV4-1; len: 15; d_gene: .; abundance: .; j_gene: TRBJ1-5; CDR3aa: CASSQDSPSNQPQHF; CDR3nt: TGCGCCAGCAGCCAAGATTCCCCGAGCAATCAGCCCCAGCATTTT
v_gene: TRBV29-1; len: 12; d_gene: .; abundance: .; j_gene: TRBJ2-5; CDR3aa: CSVFTPEETQYF; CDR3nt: TGCAGCGTCTTTACACCAGAAGAGACCCAGTACTTC
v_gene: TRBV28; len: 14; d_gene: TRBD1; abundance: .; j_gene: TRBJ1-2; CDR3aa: CASSLPQGAYGYTF; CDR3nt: TGTGCCAGCAGTTTACCCCAGGGGGCCTATGGCTACACCTTC
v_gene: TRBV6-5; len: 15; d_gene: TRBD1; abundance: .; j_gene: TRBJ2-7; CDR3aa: CASSYSGTEGYEQYF; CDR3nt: TGTGCCAGCAGTTATTCCGGGACAGAGGGCTACGAGCAGTACTTC
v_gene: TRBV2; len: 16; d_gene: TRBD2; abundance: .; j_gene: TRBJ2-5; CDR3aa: CASSDGTKLDEETQYF; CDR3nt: TGTGCCAGCAGTGACGGGACTAAATTGGATGAGGAGACCCAGTACTTC
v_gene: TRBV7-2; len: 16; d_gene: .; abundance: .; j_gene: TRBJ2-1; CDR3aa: CASSQRGGRAGNEQFF; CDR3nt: TGTGCCAGCAGCCAGAGGGGGGGGAGGGCCGGTAATGAGCAGTTCTTC